These T cell receptor beta chains were read from a single sample in a study of PD-1 blockade in classical Hodgkin lymphoma. The protocol was immunoSEQ multiplex PCR, while the TCRdb copy is restricted to in-frame clones and leaves out a portion. Of some 93,000 clones in the sample, under 85% were seen once. Material: peripheral blood mononuclear cells (PBMCs), obtained before the fourth cycle of nivolumab. These receptors were obtained from a human donor with classical Hodgkin lymphoma. Both conserved end residues are part of each CDR3. The order of the fields is D gene, J gene, clone size, V gene, CDR3 DNA, CDR3 protein. A D gene is named only where the DNA matches it firmly. A row's size may be missing; if present it is once, few, many or a size class.

>.|TRBJ2-3|.|TRBV19
TGTGCCAGTAGTATGACTACCACAGATACGCAGTATTTT
CASSMTTTDTQYF
>TRBD1|TRBJ2-7|few|TRBV27
TGTGCCAGCAGTCCTGGCGCGACAGGGAGGCAGTACTTC
CASSPGATGRQYF
>.|TRBJ2-7|.|TRBV5-4
TGTGCCAGCAGCCTTAAGGAGTCCTACGAGCAGTACTTC
CASSLKESYEQYF
>TRBD1|TRBJ1-5|.|TRBV5-6
TGTGCCAGCAGCTTGTTTGGGACAGAAACCCTGGGCCAGCCCCAGCATTTT
CASSLFGTETLGQPQHF
>.|TRBJ1-5|.|TRBV2
TGTGCCAGCAGTGGAGGGAGGTACAATCAGCCCCAGCATTTT
CASSGGRYNQPQHF
>.|TRBJ1-5|.|TRBV2
TGTGCCAGCAGTGGGTTCGGGCCCCAGCATTTT
CASSGFGPQHF
>.|TRBJ1-2|.|TRBV11-2
TGTGCCAGCAGCTTAGACAGGGACGATGGCTACACCTTC
CASSLDRDDGYTF
>.|TRBJ2-7|.|TRBV7-2
TGTGCCAGCAGCTTAGAAGTGTTCTACGAGCAGTACTTC
CASSLEVFYEQYF
>.|TRBJ2-2|.|TRBV30
TGTGCCTGGAGTGTACTGCAGGGGAACACCGGGGAGCTGTTTTTT
CAWSVLQGNTGELFF
>.|TRBJ2-7|.|TRBV5-1
TGCGCCAGCAGCTTGGCCGCTGCGTACGAGCAGTACTTC
CASSLAAAYEQYF
>TRBD2|TRBJ2-1|few|TRBV27
TGTGCCAGCAGTCCCCTTGGGACTAGCGGAAACAATGAGCAGTTCTTC
CASSPLGTSGNNEQFF
>.|TRBJ2-7|.|TRBV10-3
TGTGCCATCAGTGAGGAAACCTACGAGCAGTACTTC
CAISEETYEQYF
>.|TRBJ2-7|once|TRBV18
TGTGCCAGCTCACCACCGGGGGGTAGCTCCTACGAGCAGTACTTC
CASSPPGGSSYEQYF
>.|TRBJ2-3|.|TRBV2
TGTGCCAGCAGTGAAGCGGGACACCCAATTGATACGCAGTATTTT
CASSEAGHPIDTQYF
>TRBD2|TRBJ2-3|once|TRBV13
TGTGCCAGCAGTTATCGGCTAGCGGGAGGTACGGATACGCAGTATTTT
CASSYRLAGGTDTQYF
>TRBD1|TRBJ2-5|.|TRBV9
TGTGCCAGCAGCGCGCGGACAGGGGTAGAGACCCAGTACTTC
CASSARTGVETQYF
>.|TRBJ2-3|.|TRBV29-1
TGCAGCGCACTCCTCCAGTCGGATACGCAGTATTTT
CSALLQSDTQYF
>.|TRBJ1-2|.|TRBV27
TGTGCCAGCAGGCTTGACAGGAACTATGGCTACACCTTC
CASRLDRNYGYTF
>.|TRBJ1-2|few|TRBV7-2
TGTGCCAGCAGCTTTAGGGGCTACACCTTC
CASSFRGYTF
>TRBD2|TRBJ2-1|.|TRBV23-1
TGCGCCAGCACCCCGGGGACTAGCGGGAGAGTGGGGCTGATCTACAATGAGCAGTTCTTC
CASTPGTSGRVGLIYNEQFF
>.|TRBJ2-1|.|TRBV15
TGTGCCACCAGCCCTCGAGGGGCCAGCGATGAGCAGTTCTTC
CATSPRGASDEQFF
>TRBD1|TRBJ2-3|.|TRBV29-1
TGCAGCGTTGAAAACCTTAGGACAGGGGGTAGCACAGATACGCAGTATTTT
CSVENLRTGGSTDTQYF
>TRBD2|TRBJ2-1|.|TRBV7-7
TGTGCCAGCAGCCGAACGACTAGCGGGGATCACAATGAGCAGTTCTTC
CASSRTTSGDHNEQFF
>.|TRBJ2-4|.|TRBV27
TGTGCCAGCACCCAACTAGGCCTCCCTGGCAACATTCAGTACTTC
CASTQLGLPGNIQYF
>.|TRBJ1-4|.|TRBV5-1
TGCGCCAGCAGCTTAGCCCTTGGGGAAAAACTGTTTTTT
CASSLALGEKLFF
>.|TRBJ2-7|.|TRBV5-6
TGTGCCAGCAGCCCGCCGCAGGAAACCTACGAGCAGTACTTC
CASSPPQETYEQYF
>.|TRBJ2-1|few|TRBV2
TGTGCCAGCAAGTTGGATGAGCAGTTCTTC
CASKLDEQFF
>TRBD2|TRBJ2-1|.|TRBV7-2
TGTGCCAGCAGCTTAGGGCGGGAGTACTATGAGCAGTTCTTC
CASSLGREYYEQFF
>TRBD1|TRBJ2-5|.|TRBV9
TGTGCCAGCAGCGCGGGACAGGGGATTCAAGAGACCCAGTACTTC
CASSAGQGIQETQYF
>TRBD2|TRBJ2-3|once|TRBV28
TGTGCCAGCAGCTCCACGGGACTAGCGGGAAAGAGAGATACGCAGTATTTT
CASSSTGLAGKRDTQYF
>.|TRBJ1-1|.|TRBV7-2
TGTGCCAGCAGCTTAGCGGCGGGCAGTTTGGCTTTCTTT
CASSLAAGSLAFF
>TRBD2|TRBJ2-5|.|TRBV6-1
TGTGCCAGCGGGACTAGCGGGTTGGAGACCCAGTACTTC
CASGTSGLETQYF
>.|TRBJ1-2|.|TRBV7-2
TGTGCCAGCAGCTTAGGGGTTTGGGGAGGCTACACCTTC
CASSLGVWGGYTF
>TRBD2|TRBJ2-7|.|TRBV5-4
TGTGCCAGCAGCCCCCGTCGCGGCGGGGGATCCTACGAGCAGTACTTC
CASSPRRGGGSYEQYF
>.|TRBJ1-6|.|TRBV7-3
TGTGCCAGCAGCTTAATGGGATATAATTCACCCCTCCACTTT
CASSLMGYNSPLHF
>TRBD2|TRBJ2-2|.|TRBV6-1
TGTGCCAGCAGTGAAATGGGGGGACTACCGGGGCGGGAGCTGTTTTTT
CASSEMGGLPGRELFF
>.|TRBJ2-7|.|TRBV5-1
TGCGCCAGCAGCCTGGAACCCGGTAAGTCCTACGAGCAGTACTTC
CASSLEPGKSYEQYF
>TRBD1|TRBJ2-5|once|TRBV28
TGTGCCAGCAGCTTTGTACAGGGGGACCAAGAGACCCAGTACTTC
CASSFVQGDQETQYF
>.|TRBJ2-5|.|TRBV19
TGTGCCAGCAGACAGGCGGGGGAGACCCAGTACTTC
CASRQAGETQYF
>.|TRBJ2-1|.|TRBV5-6
TGTGCCAGCAGCTTAACCACGCCTCTTCCGGGACACTCCTACAATGAGCAGTTCTTC
CASSLTTPLPGHSYNEQFF
>.|TRBJ2-1|.|TRBV6-1
TGTGCCAGCAGTGAATTGGCTAGCCCTCCCTACAATGAGCAGTTCTTC
CASSELASPPYNEQFF
>.|TRBJ2-3|.|TRBV7-9
TGTGCCAGCAGCTTTGGGCTAGTCAGTACAGATACGCAGTATTTT
CASSFGLVSTDTQYF
>.|TRBJ1-2|.|TRBV11-2
TGTGCCAGCAGCTCAAGGTTGAGCCCTAACTATGGCTACACCTTC
CASSSRLSPNYGYTF
>TRBD1|TRBJ1-1|.|TRBV5-1
TGCGCCAGCAGCCTGACAGGGGCCGACACTGAAGCTTTCTTT
CASSLTGADTEAFF
>.|TRBJ1-1|.|TRBV14
TGTGCCAGCAGCCTTAAGGCGGGGGGCACTGAAGCTTTCTTT
CASSLKAGGTEAFF
>.|TRBJ1-2|few|TRBV30
TGTGCCTGGAGTGTAACCCTTAGGGTGAACTATGGCTACACCTTC
CAWSVTLRVNYGYTF
>.|TRBJ1-5|few|TRBV9
TGTGCCAGCAGCGTAGGAGGAAGGAATCAGCCCCAGCATTTT
CASSVGGRNQPQHF